These 26 T cell receptor beta chains came from one sample sequenced in a study of T-cell reconstitution after alpha-beta-depleted transplantation in children. For TCRbeta, the library was prepared with unique molecular identifiers. MiXCR, run by TCRdb on the PCR reads, gives a single entry per CDR3 protein. Of about 360,000 distinct CDR3 sequences in the sample, about an eighth were seen once. This sample comprised PBMCs, obtained from the stem cell graft. The receptor source for this set is a human donor who donated a stem cell graft to a child with Fanconi anemia.

The rearrangement joins TRBV5-1 to TRBJ2-3; no firm D call. V was cut by 5 bases and J by 5 bases, with 9 bases left in between. CDR1 and CDR2 (germline): SGHRS, YFSETQ. The CDR3 is made up of 12 amino acids. The CDR3 here is CASRQNQDTQYF. CDR3 coding DNA: TGCGCCAGCAGACAGAATCAAGATACGCAGTATTTT.

This clonotype was detected only a few times. V gene TRBV30 combines with J gene TRBJ2-1; no reliable D call. This CDR3 is built from 14 residues. Trimming removed 2 bases at V and 0 bases at J, with 8 bases between. In germline, CDR1 is GTSNPN, CDR2 SVGIG (reference sequence). CDR3 protein: CAWSSMFSYNEQFF. In DNA, the CDR3 is TGTGCCTGGAGTTCTATGTTCTCCTACAATGAGCAGTTCTTC. The variable domain in full, completed from reference TRBV30 and TRBJ2-1, reads SQTIHQWPATLVQPVGSPLSLECTVEGTSNPNLYWYRQAAGRGLQLLFYSVGIGQISSEVPQNLSASRPQDRQFILSSKKLLLSDSGFYLCAWSSMFSYNEQFFGPGTRLTVL.

In this sample, this clonotype turned up a few times. This chain joins TRBV5-7 and TRBJ1-1; tentatively, D is TRBD1 (6 bases). Being an ORF, TRBV5-7 has a function that is uncertain. This CDR3 is 14 amino acids long. Between the trimmed V and J ends, which lost 4 bases and 10 bases, there was a span of 20 bases. CDR3 nucleotides: TGTGCCAGCAGCCCGGGGGGGCTTACACTGAGAGCTTTCTTT. Encoded protein: CASSPGGLTLRAFF.

The chain is built from TRBV2 and TRBJ1-1; D gene uncertain. The CDR3 sequence is 11 residues long. The germline V gene encodes CDR1 SNHLY and CDR2 FYNNEI. The V gene lost 8 bases and the J gene lost 3 bases, with 7 bases spanning the gap. This CDR3 reads CASLQDTEAFF. CDR3 nucleotide sequence: TGTGCCAGCCTCCAGGACACTGAAGCTTTCTTT. The whole variable domain, filled in from reference TRBV2 and TRBJ1-1, reads EPEVTQTPSHQVTQMGQEVILRCVPISNHLYFYWYRQILGQKVEFLVSFYNNEISEKSEIFDDQFSVERPDGSNFTLKIRSTKLEDSAMYFCASLQDTEAFFGQGTRLTVV.

This clonotype has a handful of counts. The gene calls are TRBV6-2 or TRBV6-3 and TRBJ2-1, with D unclear. V gave up 7 bases and J gave up 0 bases, with 13 bases separating them. The germline V gene has CDR1 MNHEY and CDR2 SVGEGT. The CDR3 has 15 amino acids. In DNA form, the CDR3 reads TGTGCCAGCACCTCACGGGTTTTCTCCTACAATGAGCAGTTCTTC. Its protein is CASTSRVFSYNEQFF.

The V gene is TRBV6-2 or TRBV6-3, the J gene TRBJ2-7; D might be TRBD1 (5 bases). CDR1 MNHEY and CDR2 SVGEGT come from the germline V gene. With 6 bases removed from V and 3 bases from J, the gap between germline ends came to 6 bases. The CDR3 totals 11 residues. CDR3 nucleotide sequence: TGTGCCAGCAGACAGGACTACGAGCAGTACTTC. Translation gives CASRQDYEQYF.

This clonotype has just a few counts. J is TRBJ1-5 and V is TRBV15, with 7 nucleotides matching TRBD1. The CDR3 loop spans 17 amino acids. In germline, CDR1 is LNHNV, CDR2 YYDKDF (reference sequence). The trim removed 0 bases at V and 0 bases at J, leaving 5 bases unmatched. The CDR3 sequence: CATSRDTGDYSNQPQHF. For the CDR3, the DNA is TGTGCCACCAGCAGAGATACAGGGGACTATAGCAATCAGCCCCAGCATTTT. Filled out from reference TRBV15 and TRBJ1-5, the complete variable domain reads DAMVIQNPRYQVTQFGKPVTLSCSQTLNHNVMYWYQQKSSQAPKLLFHYYDKDFNNEADTPDNFQSRRPNTSFCFLDIRSPGLGDTAMYLCATSRDTGDYSNQPQHFGDGTRLSIL.

The gene calls are TRBV7-8 and TRBJ2-1, with 9 nucleotides matching TRBD2. Germline V lookup: CDR1 SGHVS, CDR2 FQNEAQ. The CDR3 sequence is 18 residues long. The junction had 10 bases not matched to a gene; V was cut back by 0 bases and J by 4 bases. The CDR3 region is CASSLARGSGGTYNEQFF. CDR3 bases: TGTGCCAGCAGCTTAGCCAGGGGTAGCGGGGGCACATACAATGAGCAGTTCTTC.

The chain is built from TRBV4-2 and TRBJ1-2, with D perhaps matching TRBD1 (6 bases). The germline V and J ends were trimmed by 3 bases and 3 bases, with 11 bases remaining between them. The CDR3 is 14 amino acids. From germline, CDR1 is LGHNA and CDR2 YNFKEQ. The CDR3 loop reads CASSQERTDYGYTF. CDR3 DNA: TGTGCCAGCAGCCAGGAACGGACAGACTATGGCTACACCTTC.

In its sample, this clonotype was seen many times. The rearrangement uses TRBV7-2 and TRBJ2-1; 7 bases are a match to TRBD2. This CDR3 region has 17 residues. Germline CDR1 SGHTA, CDR2 FQGNSA. J was trimmed by 0 bases and V by 5 bases; bases with no gene match: 10. Here the CDR3 reads CASSPLSGASSYNEQFF. Here the CDR3 DNA reads TGTGCCAGCAGCCCCCTAAGCGGGGCTAGCTCCTACAATGAGCAGTTCTTC.

This rearrangement joins TRBV7-6 to TRBJ2-1; no reliable D call. The CDR3 sequence is 13 residues long. The germline CDR1 and CDR2 sequences are SGHVS and FNYEAQ. Trimming removed 3 bases at V and 4 bases at J, with 7 bases between. The CDR3 protein is CASSFQPYNEQFF. Written as DNA, the CDR3 is TGTGCCAGCAGCTTCCAGCCATACAATGAGCAGTTCTTC.

The chain joins TRBV4-3 to TRBJ2-3; 7 bases agree with TRBD2. Unmatched junction bases numbered 4, after V lost 4 bases and J lost 3 bases. Germline CDR1 reads LGHNA; CDR2 reads YSLEER. The CDR3 sequence is 14 residues long. The CDR3 loop is CASSLRTRTDTQYF. CDR3 nucleotides: TGCGCCAGCAGCCTTCGGACTAGAACAGATACGCAGTATTTT.

In its sample, this clonotype was seen many times. The rearrangement uses TRBV15 and TRBJ2-1; the match to TRBD2 covers 10 bases. V trimming: 4 bases; J trimming: 5 bases; junction bases outside the gene matches: 8. Germline V gene lookup returns CDR1 LNHNV and CDR2 YYDKDF (reference sequence). CDR3 length: 16 amino acids. The CDR3 DNA follows: TGTGCCACCAGCACTCTAGCGGGGGAGCTCCACAATGAGCAGTTCTTC. It codes for CATSTLAGELHNEQFF.

This clonotype was seen a handful of times. V usage is TRBV6-2 or TRBV6-3 and J usage is TRBJ1-1, with 7 positions matching TRBD1. J was trimmed by 6 bases and V by 8 bases; bases with no gene match: 12. In germline, CDR1 is MNHEY, CDR2 SVGEGT. The CDR3 loop spans 14 amino acids. The chain's CDR3 is CASGYDRVRPEAFF. CDR3 nucleotides: TGTGCCAGCGGCTACGACAGGGTCAGACCTGAAGCTTTCTTT.

This clonotype was detected many times. V usage is TRBV28 and J usage is TRBJ1-1; D might be TRBD1 (5 bases). V dropped 6 bases and J dropped 0 bases, with 11 bases sitting between them. The CDR3 covers 14 residues. Germline V gene lookup returns CDR1 MDHEN and CDR2 SYDVKM. CDR3 nucleotide sequence: TGTGCCAGCAGACCGGGACGGATGAACACTGAAGCTTTCTTT. Its protein is CASRPGRMNTEAFF.

This clonotype was recorded many times. The CDR3 DNA follows: TGTGCCAGCAGCCGAGGGGTAATGGCGGGGAACGAGCAGTACTTC. It codes for CASSRGVMAGNEQYF. The rearrangement uses TRBV9 and TRBJ2-7; possibly TRBD2 for D (6 bases). The V gene lost 4 bases and the J gene lost 5 bases, with 19 bases spanning the gap. CDR3 length: 15 residues. The germline gives CDR1 SGDLS, CDR2 YYNGEE.

The gene calls are TRBV5-6 and TRBJ2-7; no definite D call. Germline assignment: CDR1 SGHDT and CDR2 YYEEEE. There are 15 residues in the CDR3. The V end was cut by 4 bases, the J end by 0 bases, with 14 bases between. CDR3 in DNA: TGTGCCAGCAGCCCCGGGCCGGCCAGCTCCTACGAGCAGTACGTC. Encoded protein: CASSPGPASSYEQYV.

Here the CDR3 reads CASSFALLGGAYNEQFF. In nucleotides, the CDR3 is TGCGCCAGCAGCTTTGCCCTCCTGGGGGGAGCTTACAATGAGCAGTTCTTC. The chain joins TRBV5-1 to TRBJ2-1; tentatively, D is TRBD2 (6 bases). V shed 2 bases and J shed 4 bases, with 19 bases lying between them. CDR1 SGHRS and CDR2 YFSETQ come from the germline V gene. The CDR3 length is 17 residues.

The J gene is TRBJ2-1, the V gene TRBV28, with 9 bases lining up with TRBD2. The CDR3 is 13 amino acids. Germline CDR1 and CDR2: MDHEN and SYDVKM. Germline trimming cut 8 bases from V and 9 bases from J; bases unmatched to any gene: 8. This CDR3 is CASLAGTWGEQFF. In nucleotides, the CDR3 is TGTGCCAGCCTAGCGGGGACCTGGGGTGAGCAGTTCTTC.

This clonotype came up a few times. The chain employs TRBV5-5 and TRBJ1-1; D is unclear. V was cut by 4 bases and J by 3 bases, with 10 bases left in between. Germline loops: CDR1 SGHKS, CDR2 YYEKEE (reference sequence). This CDR3 spans 13 amino acids. The CDR3, as DNA: TGTGCCAGCAGCCTACAAATTTACACTGAAGCTTTCTTT. Amino acid sequence: CASSLQIYTEAFF.

The table lists this clonotype with many counts. The chain is built from TRBV12-3 or TRBV12-4 and TRBJ2-3; D not certain. The CDR3 has 13 amino acids. The ends were cut back, 3 bases at V and 3 bases at J, with 7 bases in the middle. The CDR3: CASSFKGTDTQYF. In DNA form, the CDR3 reads TGTGCCAGCAGTTTTAAGGGAACAGATACGCAGTATTTT.

The chain couples TRBV4-3 to TRBJ1-1; D ambiguous. The CDR3 spans 17 residues. Germline CDR1 reads LGHNA; CDR2 reads YSLEER. Trimming shortened V by 0 bases and J by 1 base, and 15 bases separated the two germline ends. Written as DNA, the CDR3 is TGCGCCAGCAGCCAAGATCCTATCGGCAGGAAGAACACTGAAGCTTTCTTT. It translates to CASSQDPIGRKNTEAFF.

This clonotype has only a few counts. The chain couples TRBV7-9 to TRBJ2-5; TRBD1 aligns across 7 bases. The CDR3 length is 14 residues. Unmatched junction bases numbered 3, after V lost 3 bases and J lost 2 bases. The germline gives CDR1 SEHNR, CDR2 FQNEAQ (reference sequence). CDR3 loop: CASSFWTGQETQYF. The CDR3 DNA follows: TGTGCCAGCAGCTTTTGGACAGGTCAAGAGACCCAGTACTTC.

This clonotype was detected ten times or more. The chain combines TRBV7-2 with TRBJ1-1; D is uncertain. The CDR3 is 12 amino acids. The germline CDR1 and CDR2 sequences are SGHTA and FQGNSA. V was clipped by 0 bases and J by 3 bases, with 2 bases between them. Here the CDR3 DNA reads TGTGCCAGCAGCTTAGCGTACACTGAAGCTTTCTTT. This gives the protein CASSLAYTEAFF.

This clonotype was seen repeatedly, ten times or more. The chain employs TRBV5-6 and TRBJ2-1, with a tentative D call TRBD2 (5 bases). V was pared by 0 bases and J by 10 bases, with 11 bases between. Germline V gene sequence: CDR1 SGHDT, CDR2 YYEEEE. The CDR3 loop spans 13 amino acids. The CDR3 here is CASSLEEGGEQFF. As DNA, the CDR3 is TGTGCCAGCAGCTTGGAAGAGGGCGGCGAGCAGTTCTTC.

The CDR3 nucleotides are TGCAGTGCGACGAAGATAGGTCAGGGAACTAACTATGGCTACACCTTC. The encoded protein is CSATKIGQGTNYGYTF. This chain links TRBV20-1 with TRBJ1-2; D possibly corresponds to TRBD1 (5 bases). Trimming shortened V by 6 bases and J by 0 bases, and 20 bases separated the two germline ends. CDR3 length equals 16 residues. Germline assignment: CDR1 DFQATT and CDR2 SNEGSKA (reference sequence).